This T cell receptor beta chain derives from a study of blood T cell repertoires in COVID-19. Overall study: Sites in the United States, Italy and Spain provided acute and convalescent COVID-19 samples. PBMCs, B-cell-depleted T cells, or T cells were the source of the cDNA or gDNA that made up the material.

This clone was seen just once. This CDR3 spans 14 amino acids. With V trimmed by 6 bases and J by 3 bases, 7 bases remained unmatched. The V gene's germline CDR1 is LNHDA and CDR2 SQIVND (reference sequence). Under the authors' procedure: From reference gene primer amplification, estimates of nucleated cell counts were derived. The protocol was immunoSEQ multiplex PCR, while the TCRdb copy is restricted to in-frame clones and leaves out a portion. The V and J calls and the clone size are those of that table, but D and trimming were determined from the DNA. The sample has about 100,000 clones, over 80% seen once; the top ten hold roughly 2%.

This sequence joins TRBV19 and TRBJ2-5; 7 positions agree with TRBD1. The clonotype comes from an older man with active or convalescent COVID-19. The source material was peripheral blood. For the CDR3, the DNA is TGTGCCAGTAGCCCGGGACAGCGAAAAGAGACCCAGTACTTC. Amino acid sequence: CASSPGQRKETQYF.